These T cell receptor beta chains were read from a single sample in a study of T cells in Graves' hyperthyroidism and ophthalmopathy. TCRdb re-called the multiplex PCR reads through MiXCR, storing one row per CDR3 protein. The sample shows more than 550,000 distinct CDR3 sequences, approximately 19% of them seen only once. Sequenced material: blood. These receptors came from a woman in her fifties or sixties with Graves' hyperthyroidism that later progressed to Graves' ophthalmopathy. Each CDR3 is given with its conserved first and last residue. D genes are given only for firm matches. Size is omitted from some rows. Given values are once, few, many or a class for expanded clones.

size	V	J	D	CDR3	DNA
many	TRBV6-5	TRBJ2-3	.	CASSYSSQTETDTQYF	TGTGCCAGCAGTTACTCTTCCCAGACAGAAACAGATACGCAGTATTTT
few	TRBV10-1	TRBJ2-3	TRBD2	CASSEYPAGGTDTQYF	TGCGCCAGCAGTGAGTATCCAGCGGGAGGCACAGATACGCAGTATTTT
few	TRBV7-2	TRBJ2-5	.	CASRQDSLEETQYF	TGTGCCAGCAGACAGGACAGCCTAGAAGAGACCCAGTACTTC
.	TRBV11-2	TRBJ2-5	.	CASSLDGATRETQYF	TGTGCCAGCAGCTTAGACGGGGCGACAAGGGAGACCCAGTACTTC
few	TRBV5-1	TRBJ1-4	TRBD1	CASSLAVRTGDEKLFF	TGCGCCAGCAGCTTGGCCGTCAGGACAGGGGATGAAAAACTGTTTTTT
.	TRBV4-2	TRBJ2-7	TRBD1	CTSSQSGTEIYEQYF	TGTACCAGCAGCCAAAGTGGGACAGAGATCTACGAGCAGTACTTC
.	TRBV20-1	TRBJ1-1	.	CSARSGRGTEAFF	TGCAGTGCTCGCTCGGGGAGGGGCACTGAAGCTTTCTTT
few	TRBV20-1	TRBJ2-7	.	CSAPVGAYEQYF	TGCAGTGCTCCGGTGGGGGCCTACGAGCAGTACTTC
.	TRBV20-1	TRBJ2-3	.	CSAREAGAGSDTQYF	TGCAGTGCTAGAGAGGCAGGGGCAGGGTCAGATACGCAGTATTTT
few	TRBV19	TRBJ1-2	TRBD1	CASSTRGQSHGYTF	TGTGCCAGTAGTACGAGGGGGCAGTCCCATGGCTACACCTTC
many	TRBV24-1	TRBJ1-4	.	CATSESGTPNEKLFF	TGTGCCACCAGTGAGTCCGGGACGCCTAATGAAAAACTGTTTTTT
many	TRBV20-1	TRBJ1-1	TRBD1	CSAGSGTGVWAFF	TGCAGTGCAGGTTCAGGGACAGGGGTCTGGGCTTTCTTT
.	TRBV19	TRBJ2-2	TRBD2	CASSSGLLTGELFF	TGTGCCAGTAGTTCGGGACTACTCACCGGGGAGCTGTTTTTT
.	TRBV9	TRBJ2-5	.	CASSPRTSQETQYF	TGTGCCAGCAGCCCGCGGACAAGCCAAGAGACCCAGTACTTC
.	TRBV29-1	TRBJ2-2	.	CSVDRGNTGELFF	TGCAGCGTTGACAGGGGGAACACCGGGGAGCTGTTTTTT
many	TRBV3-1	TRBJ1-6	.	CASSQGPGDNSPLHF	TGTGCCAGCAGCCAAGGCCCAGGGGACAATTCACCCCTCCACTTT
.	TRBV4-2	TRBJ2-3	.	CASSQDLLRGAADTQYF	TGTGCCAGCAGCCAAGATCTCTTGAGGGGGGCCGCAGATACGCAGTATTTT
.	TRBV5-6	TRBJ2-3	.	CASSLAQGESSTDTQYF	TGTGCCAGCAGCTTGGCGCAGGGAGAGTCGAGCACAGATACGCAGTATTTT
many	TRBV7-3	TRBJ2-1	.	CASSLSLNYNEQFF	TGTGCCAGCAGCTTATCACTGAACTACAATGAGCAGTTCTTC
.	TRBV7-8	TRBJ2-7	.	CASGEHLGSEQYF	TGTGCCAGCGGCGAACATTTGGGCTCCGAGCAGTACTTC
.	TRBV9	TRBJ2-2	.	CASSVVSRGRGELFF	TGTGCCAGCAGCGTAGTGAGCCGGGGTCGAGGGGAGCTGTTTTTT
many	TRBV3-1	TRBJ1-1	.	CASTKPGENTEAFF	TGTGCCAGCACCAAGCCGGGGGAGAACACTGAAGCTTTCTTT
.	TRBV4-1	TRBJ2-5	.	CASSRQHRVETQYF	TGCGCCAGCAGCCGACAACATCGAGTAGAGACCCAGTACTTC
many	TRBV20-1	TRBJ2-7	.	CSAREQGGSEQYF	TGCAGTGCTAGAGAGCAGGGCGGGTCCGAGCAGTACTTC
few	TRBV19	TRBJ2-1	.	CASSIREVEWNEQFF	TGTGCCAGTAGTATCAGGGAGGTGGAGTGGAATGAGCAGTTCTTC
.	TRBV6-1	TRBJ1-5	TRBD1	CASSRTGVAFQPQHF	TGTGCCAGCAGTCGAACAGGGGTGGCGTTTCAGCCCCAGCATTTT
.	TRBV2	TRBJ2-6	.	CASKISGSGANVLTF	TGTGCCAGCAAGATATCAGGATCTGGGGCCAACGTCCTGACTTTC
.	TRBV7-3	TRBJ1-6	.	CASSIEGGAYNSPLHF	TGTGCCAGCAGCATCGAGGGGGGCGCCTATAATTCACCCCTCCACTTT
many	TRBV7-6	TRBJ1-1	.	CASSLALANTEAFF	TGTGCCAGCAGCTTAGCCCTCGCGAACACTGAAGCTTTCTTT
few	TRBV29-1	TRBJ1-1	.	CSVVAAYTEAFF	TGCAGCGTTGTGGCAGCTTACACTGAAGCTTTCTTT
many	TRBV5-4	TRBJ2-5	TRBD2	CASTPGLAGGEETQYF	TGTGCCAGCACCCCGGGGCTAGCGGGGGGGGAAGAGACCCAGTACTTC
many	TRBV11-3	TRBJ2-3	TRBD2	CASSSSGGQFTQYF	TGTGCCAGCAGCTCTAGCGGGGGGCAATTTACGCAGTATTTT
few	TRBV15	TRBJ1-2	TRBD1	CATSSGQGRIHGYTF	TGTGCCACCAGTTCGGGACAGGGTAGGATTCATGGCTACACCTTC
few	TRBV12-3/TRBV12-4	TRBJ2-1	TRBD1	CASSLTGPGPYNEQFF	TGTGCCAGCAGTTTGACAGGGCCGGGCCCGTACAATGAGCAGTTCTTC
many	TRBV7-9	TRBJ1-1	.	CASSFLGIPEAFF	TGTGCCAGCAGCTTCCTGGGGATTCCTGAAGCTTTCTTT
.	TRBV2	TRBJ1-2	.	CASSTLGSYGYTF	TGTGCCAGCAGTACCTTGGGGAGCTATGGCTACACCTTC
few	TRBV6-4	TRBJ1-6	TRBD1	CASRPGQGFSPLHF	TGTGCCAGCAGGCCGGGACAGGGATTTTCACCCCTCCACTTT
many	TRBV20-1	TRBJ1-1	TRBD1	CSASDRGPEAFF	TGCAGTGCTAGTGACAGGGGTCCTGAAGCTTTCTTT